The sequence of this TCR beta chain was determined in a study of T cells in Graves' hyperthyroidism and ophthalmopathy (dated by TCRdb to the late 2010s). For context, the study as a whole: Peripheral blood was sampled at the time of initial diagnosis, prior to any treatment. To identify TCR V-J signatures that set the groups apart, the researchers used a discovery cohort of 90 to 100 patients, made up of 43 with Graves' ophthalmopathy and 57 with stable Graves' hyperthyroidism. Prospective prediction of ophthalmopathy was tested in an independent validation cohort consisting of roughly 20 hyperthyroidism patients and around 16 patients who later progressed to ophthalmopathy. The roughly 99 discovery patients were divided at random into training and test sets in a 7:3 ratio. Thyroid tissue and blood T-cell repertoires from six Graves' hyperthyroidism patients were also compared in the study. Following sampling, methimazole starting at 30 mg daily was given to hyperthyroidism patients, and high-dose intravenous methylprednisolone was given to ophthalmopathy patients. The paper reports TCR Vbeta CDR3 sequencing of about 140 peripheral blood samples: some 41 ophthalmopathy, around 80 hyperthyroidism and 17 progressor patients.

This clonotype was detected ten times or more. Its binding antigen is unknown. No base qualities exist here, and no much larger clone lies one base off it. The TCR beta CDR3 regions were amplified from RNA transcripts. The TCR CDR3 was subjected to a first round of RT-PCR using the HTBI primer set and the Qiagen OneStep RT-PCR kit. Libraries were constructed in a second round of multiplex PCR, after which size selection and purification were carried out. Paired-end sequencing of the libraries was performed with 100 bp reads on an Illumina HiSeq2000. The source study handled its data this way. SOAPnuke was used to process the raw data, with reads discarded if the reads contained adapters or uncalled bases, had a mean Phred below 15, or lacked an exact constant-primer or identifier match. COPE v1.2.5 was used to merge the high-quality paired reads, and each unique nucleotide sequence was defined as a clonotype. MiTCR v1.1 was used to align the clonotypes against IMGT TRBV, TRBD and TRBJ reference segments. The analysis was restricted to V-J combinations with a frequency above 0.0001, which together covered roughly 99% of the repertoires. A TCS score was defined as the ratio between F50 (clonal expansion) and ExV (chaos), using BLOSUM62-based TCRdist between CDR3 peptides within each V-J. Welch's t-statistics and random forest reduced fewer than 600 V-J features to about 13, which were used in a naive Bayes classifier (R e1071). TCRdb's own reprocessing of the public reads used fastp at Q25 and MiXCR and kept productive beta chains. CDR3 protein sequences are deduplicated, and each keeps its most common genes and DNA. For this entry, the V and J calls and clone size follow TCRdb and not the study's own pipeline. The sample profile shows approximately 480,000 distinct CDR3 sequences; around 21% of them were found once. The ten most abundant clones make up about 30% of the sample.

CDR1 SGHAT and CDR2 FQNNGV are derived from the germline V gene. Trimming at the junction amounts to 3 bases on V and 3 bases on J, and the germline ends lie 12 bases apart. CDR3 length: 14 amino acids, cysteine to phenylalanine. The kept DNA is CDR3 alone, 42 bases in frame from the first base. A patient counted as having stable Graves' hyperthyroidism if no progression to ophthalmopathy occurred over 18 months of follow-up. Hyperthyroidism patients were newly diagnosed, had a disease duration of under 2 months, and were aged 18 to 65 years. Any patient with an uncontrolled infection, another autoimmune disease, pregnancy or lactation was excluded. Diagnoses were based on clinical symptoms, serum thyroxine and TRAb, thyroid ultrasound and orbital computed tomography. PBMCs were separated from over 9 ml of fresh peripheral blood using Ficoll-Paque density gradient centrifugation. Total RNA was extracted using Trizol reagent, and RNA quality was assessed on an Agilent 2100 Bioanalyzer.

Overall study outcomes, separate from this receptor: Sample size was not statistically predetermined, and blinding of investigators to group allocation was not performed. In cross-validation, a model built on a 13 V-J signature told ophthalmopathy apart from stable hyperthyroidism with under 90% sensitivity and roughly 81% specificity, and in testing the same model reached 80%/75%. Most expanded thyroid clonotypes (frequency above 0.001) were also detected in blood, a finding suggesting that blood repertoires may reflect thyroid immune responses. In validation, progression to ophthalmopathy was predicted by the model with 55% to 71% sensitivity and around 75% specificity, a median of roughly 6 months before onset.

The chain is made from TRBV11-2 and TRBJ2-7; TRBD1 could be the D gene, as 6 bases match. This TCR derives from a man younger than 35 with Graves' hyperthyroidism. The sequenced sample was blood. The base sequence is TGTGCCAGCAGCTTTTTTCAGGGGATCTACGAGCAGTACTTC. This sequence encodes CASSFFQGIYEQYF.